This T cell receptor (beta chain) was sequenced in a study of cytomegalovirus exposure and HLA in healthy donors. The junction had 15 bases not matched to a gene; V was cut back by 7 bases and J by 1 base. This CDR3 spans 17 amino acids. The germline CDR1 and CDR2 sequences are LNHDA and SQIVND (reference sequence). Use of 60 Vbeta and 13 Jbeta primers characterized the PCR. Produced via immunoSEQ multiplex PCR; TCRdb's table is partial and in-frame only. The sample contains some 250,000 clones, about 80% of which appear only once. The chain recombines TRBV19 with TRBJ1-1; 7 bases are a match to TRBD1. This clonotype originated in a woman between 35 and 50 years old in good health and CMV-seropositive. Sample: PBMCs. This CDR3 is CASMPPGQRLANTEAFF. The CDR3 DNA reads as TGTGCCAGTATGCCGCCGGGACAGCGCTTAGCGAACACTGAAGCTTTCTTT.